This passage covers 17 T cell receptor beta chains from one sample sequenced in a study of blood T cell repertoires in COVID-19. The data were produced by immunoSEQ multiplex PCR, yet TCRdb's version contains in-frame clones alone and is incomplete. The sample holds around 290,000 clones, approximately 85% seen once. What was sequenced was PBMCs or T cells enriched from blood (not recorded which). The receptors shown here come from a woman aged 25-40 years who had recovered from COVID-19.

This clone was recorded once. The rearrangement joins TRBV28 to TRBJ2-7; a weak D match, TRBD2 (6 bases). CDR1 and CDR2 (germline): MDHEN, SYDVKM. Trimming stripped 3 bases from V and 3 bases from J, with 15 bases between. The CDR3 totals 15 residues. CDR3 loop: CASSFGRGGIYEQYF. The CDR3 DNA reads as TGTGCCAGCAGTTTTGGGCGGGGAGGCATCTACGAGCAGTACTTC.

V is TRBV28 and J is TRBJ1-1, with 7 bases matching TRBD1. V lost 0 bases, J lost 1 base, and 5 bases stayed unmatched. This CDR3 comprises 16 residues. Germline V gene lookup returns CDR1 MDHEN and CDR2 SYDVKM. For the CDR3, the DNA is TGTGCCAGCAGTTTATGGAGGGGACAGCCGAACACTGAAGCTTTCTTT. Translating gives CASSLWRGQPNTEAFF.

This chain uses TRBV9 with TRBJ1-2; the match to TRBD1 covers 9 bases. The CDR3 has 17 residues. The V and J ends lost 4 bases and 4 bases, in that order; junction bases with no gene match: 14. The germline V gene has CDR1 SGDLS and CDR2 YYNGEE. The CDR3 nucleotides read TGTGCCAGCAGCCCCCGGACAGGGGTCCATCCTATCTATGGCTACACCTTC. It is translated as CASSPRTGVHPIYGYTF.

The chain carries TRBV4-2 and TRBJ2-3, with 7 nucleotides matching TRBD1. J gave up 6 bases and V 3 bases, and 12 bases lay outside the gene matches. The CDR3 spans 16 residues. Germline V gives CDR1 LGHNA, CDR2 YNFKEQ. CDR3 amino acids: CASSQGQSSSPDTQYF. The CDR3 DNA reads TGTGCCAGCAGCCAGGGACAGTCCTCTAGCCCGGATACGCAGTATTTT.

The sample holds a few counts of this clone. The chain recombines TRBV10-3 with TRBJ1-1, with D uncertain. V shed 11 bases and J shed 3 bases, with 16 bases lying between them. Germline V gene lookup returns CDR1 ENHRY and CDR2 SYGVKD. The CDR3 spans 13 residues. CDR3 sequence reads: CASRRPVDTEAFF. CDR3 DNA sequence: TGTGCCTCTAGAAGACCTGTCGACACTGAAGCTTTCTTT.

This chain uses TRBV19 with TRBJ1-1, with D maybe TRBD1 (5 bases). Looked up from germline, CDR1 is LNHDA and CDR2 is SQIVND (reference sequence). V was clipped by 3 bases and J by 1 base, with 15 bases between them. The CDR3 runs to 16 residues. This CDR3 is CASSMRTGGENTEAFF. The DNA of the CDR3 is TGTGCCAGTAGTATGAGGACTGGGGGGGAGAACACTGAAGCTTTCTTT.

This chain uses TRBV28 with TRBJ1-5; 11 positions match TRBD1. Germline V gene lookup returns CDR1 MDHEN and CDR2 SYDVKM. The trim removed 4 bases at V and 2 bases at J, leaving 10 bases unmatched. CDR3 length equals 18 residues. CDR3 loop: CASSSPGQGVIGNQPQHF. The CDR3 nucleotides are TGTGCCAGCAGTTCCCCGGGACAGGGGGTTATTGGCAATCAGCCCCAGCATTTT.

In DNA, the CDR3 is TGTGCCAGCAGCTCGGGGGCTAGCGGGACCTACGAGCAGTACTTC. Encoded protein: CASSSGASGTYEQYF. The chain uses TRBV5-4 and TRBJ2-7, with TRBD2 matching over 9 bases. Germline values: CDR1 SGHNT, CDR2 YYREEE (reference sequence). J gave up 2 bases and V 3 bases, and 6 bases lay outside the gene matches. This CDR3 is 15 amino acids long.

This chain connects TRBV11-3 to TRBJ1-2; D gene ambiguous. CDR1 SGHNT and CDR2 YENEEA come from the germline V gene. Trimming shortened V by 3 bases and J by 8 bases, and 10 bases separated the two germline ends. The CDR3 has 12 amino acids. CDR3 protein: CASSFSGVGYTF. The CDR3 DNA reads TGTGCCAGCAGCTTTTCCGGGGTGGGCTACACCTTC.

The J gene is TRBJ1-5, the V gene TRBV6-5; weak D call: TRBD1 (6 bases). V was shortened by 6 bases and J by 4 bases, with 16 bases between the two germline ends. Per germline, CDR1 MNHEY and CDR2 SVGAGI. The CDR3 is 15 amino acids. In DNA, the CDR3 is TGTGCCAGCAGGAAACAGGGTCCGGGAAATCAGCCCCAGCATTTT. It encodes CASRKQGPGNQPQHF.

This clone was seen just once. The chain has TRBV27 and TRBJ2-1, with D unresolved. The CDR3 is made up of 12 amino acids. Looked up from germline, CDR1 is MNHEY and CDR2 is SMNVEV (reference sequence). V dropped 6 bases and J dropped 2 bases, with 5 bases sitting between them. Here the CDR3 reads CASSPTYNEQFF. The CDR3 bases are TGTGCCAGCAGCCCCACCTACAATGAGCAGTTCTTC.

The CDR3 sequence is CASSLEGGQNTGELFF. The CDR3 DNA is TGTGCCAGCAGCCTAGAGGGGGGGCAGAACACCGGGGAGCTGTTTTTT. The chain employs TRBV5-4 and TRBJ2-2; D is perhaps TRBD2 (7 bases). Between the trimmed V and J ends, which lost 4 bases and 1 base, there was a span of 14 bases. Germline assignment: CDR1 SGHNT and CDR2 YYREEE (reference sequence). The CDR3 is 16 amino acids.

This clone was recorded once. This chain connects TRBV13 to TRBJ1-5; D uncertain. V shed 2 bases and J shed 4 bases, with 9 bases lying between them. Germline V gives CDR1 PRHDT, CDR2 FYEKMQ (reference sequence). The CDR3 is 14 residues long. CDR3 region: CASSLKGGNQPQHF. The CDR3 DNA sequence: TGTGCCAGCAGCTTAAAAGGAGGAAATCAGCCCCAGCATTTT.

This clone was found once. The chain links TRBV7-9 to TRBJ2-5; D might be TRBD2 (6 bases). The CDR3 is made up of 13 amino acids. CDR1 is SEHNR, CDR2 FQNEAQ, per germline (reference sequence). V was trimmed by 8 bases and J by 4 bases, leaving 14 bases between them. The CDR3 loop reads CASREPGGETQYF. The CDR3 DNA is TGTGCCAGCCGGGAGCCCGGGGGAGAGACCCAGTACTTC.

This clone was detected only once. The chain has TRBV10-3 and TRBJ1-6, with a tentative D call TRBD1 (5 bases). The CDR3 sequence is 13 residues long. Germline values: CDR1 ENHRY, CDR2 SYGVKD. V lost 6 bases to trimming and J lost 10 bases, with 13 bases between them. CDR3 sequence (DNA): TGTGCCATCAGAGGACCCTCAGGGTCACCCCTCCACTTT. Translation: CAIRGPSGSPLHF.

The V call is TRBV27, the J call TRBJ2-1; 9 nucleotides align to TRBD2. There are 17 residues in the CDR3. From germline, CDR1 is MNHEY and CDR2 SMNVEV (reference sequence). V dropped 5 bases and J dropped 0; count of bases not matched to a gene: 8. The CDR3 is CASSPRGSGSSYNEQFF. CDR3 nucleotide sequence: TGTGCCAGCAGTCCCCGGGGTAGCGGGAGCTCCTACAATGAGCAGTTCTTC.

This rearrangement joins TRBV7-9 to TRBJ2-5; maybe TRBD1 (6 bases). The CDR3 sequence is 15 residues long. V was cut by 5 bases and J by 2 bases, with 15 bases left in between. Looked up from germline, CDR1 is SEHNR and CDR2 is FQNEAQ (reference sequence). The CDR3 here is CASSLHYGQQETQYF. The CDR3 bases are TGTGCCAGCAGCCTCCACTACGGACAGCAAGAGACCCAGTACTTC.